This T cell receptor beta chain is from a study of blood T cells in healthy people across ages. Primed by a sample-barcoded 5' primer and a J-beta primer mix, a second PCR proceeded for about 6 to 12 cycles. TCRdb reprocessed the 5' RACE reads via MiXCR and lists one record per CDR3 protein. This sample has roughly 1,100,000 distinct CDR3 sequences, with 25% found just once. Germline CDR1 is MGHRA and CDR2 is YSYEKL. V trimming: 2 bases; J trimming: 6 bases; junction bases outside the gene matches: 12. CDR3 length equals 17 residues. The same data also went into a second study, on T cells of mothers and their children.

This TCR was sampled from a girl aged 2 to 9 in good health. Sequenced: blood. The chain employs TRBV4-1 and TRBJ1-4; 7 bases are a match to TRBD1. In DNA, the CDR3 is TGCGCCAGCAGCCAAAGCGGACAGGCCATAGGTCATGAAAAACTGTTTTTT. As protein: CASSQSGQAIGHEKLFF.